This T cell receptor (beta chain) was recovered during a study of blood T cell repertoires in COVID-19. Study-level background: From T cells, B-cell-depleted T cells, or PBMCs came the material, which was cDNA or gDNA.

The CDR3 is 12 residues long. V was cut by 4 bases and J by 4 bases, with 9 bases left in between. Germline V CDR1 and CDR2: SQVTM, ANQGSEA. TCRdb's copy holds only in-frame clones and misses some; the assay was immunoSEQ multiplex PCR. The sample shows 340,000 or so clones, 83% of them seen only once. The material sequenced was peripheral blood. The sequence derives from a man aged 25 to 40 with active or convalescent COVID-19. V and J are TRBV29-1 and TRBJ2-3; a possible D gene is TRBD2 (5 bases). The CDR3, as DNA: TGCAGCGTTGGAGAGGGCGCAGATACGCAGTATTTT. Its translation is CSVGEGADTQYF.